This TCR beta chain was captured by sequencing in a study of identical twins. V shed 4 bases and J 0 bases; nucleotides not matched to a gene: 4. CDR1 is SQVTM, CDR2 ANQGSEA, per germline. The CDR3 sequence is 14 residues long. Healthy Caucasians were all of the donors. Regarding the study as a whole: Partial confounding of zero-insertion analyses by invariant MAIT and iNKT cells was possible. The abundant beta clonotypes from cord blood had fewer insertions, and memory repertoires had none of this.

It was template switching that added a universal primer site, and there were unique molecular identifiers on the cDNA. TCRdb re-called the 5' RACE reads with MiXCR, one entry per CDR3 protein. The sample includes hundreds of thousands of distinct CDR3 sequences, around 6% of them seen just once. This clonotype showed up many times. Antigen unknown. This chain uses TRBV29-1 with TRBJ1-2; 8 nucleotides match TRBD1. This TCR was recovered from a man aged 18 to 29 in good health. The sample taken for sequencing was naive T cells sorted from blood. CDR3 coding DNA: TGCAGCGTTGGAGAGACAGGGGCTAACTATGGCTACACCTTC. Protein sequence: CSVGETGANYGYTF.